This TCR beta chain comes out of a study of blood T cells in healthy people across ages (dated by TCRdb to between 2014 and 2016). Study-wide context: In model experiments, roughly one uniquely barcoded TCR beta cDNA molecule per two T cells was captured by template switching. The donors were split into four age groups: young (average about 15 years), middle-aged (roughly 39), aged (about 56) and long-lived (over 75). Using the same blood draw, the study looked at two additional independent replicas of 1 million unique cDNA reads for two donors, one aged 18 to 30 and the other aged 80 or older. Using deep sequencing normalized with unique cDNA molecular identifiers, the study measured how TCR beta repertoire diversity changes with age. What the research found in general, with its limitations: Because the CMV infection status of the donors was unknown, age-related changes in expanded clonotypes may potentially have been confounded. As age increased, observed TCR beta diversity per million T cells dropped in a roughly linear way, and a significant reduction was already evident by age about 36. Because profiling used bulk unsorted PBMCs, naive and antigen-experienced compartments could not be compared conclusively. Compared with the aged group, more naive CD4+ T cells, fewer expanded clones and increased TCR diversity were shown by the long-lived group, suggesting age selection. The percentage of naive T cells measured by flow cytometry correlated strongly with observed TCR beta diversity. Estimates of total diversity based on one million sequenced T cells were considered lower bounds and underestimates.

CDR1 is given as SQVTM and CDR2 as ANQGSEA, both from the germline V gene. The CDR3 runs 15 amino acids, cysteine and phenylalanine included. Kept here is only the CDR3 DNA, which spans 45 bases and is read in frame from base 1. Germline trimming amounts to 3 bases on V and 4 bases on J, with 9 as the count of junction bases outside the gene matches. The donors were some 36 Caucasian individuals from Russia, aged 6 to 90 years, who were systemically healthy. Around 10 milliliters of peripheral blood were drawn from each donor into EDTA-treated Vacutainer tubes. Ficoll-Paque density-gradient centrifugation was used to isolate PBMCs, with at least 7 million obtained per sample. Trizol reagent was used to extract total RNA from the PBMCs, yielding at least 5.5 micrograms per sample. For every donor, an aliquot of PBMCs went through flow cytometry to measure the percentages of naive CD45RAhigh/CD27high T cells.

Library method: 5' RACE. TCRdb lists the instrument as Illumina HiSeq 2500. A second PCR of about 6 to 11 cycles was run with a J-beta primer mix and a sample-barcoded 5' primer. A unique molecular identifier was introduced onto each TCR beta cDNA molecule by a template-switch 5' adaptor carrying 12 random nucleotides. At least 2.5 million CDR3-containing paired-end reads were obtained from each sample. First-strand cDNA synthesis was performed from all RNA using the Mint cDNA synthesis kit, with priming by a TRBC-specific oligonucleotide. Following uracil-DNA glycosylase treatment, a first 18-cycle PCR with universal primers M1SS and BC2_uni_R was performed on all cDNA. The source study handled its data this way. Normalization of each sample was performed by random selection of 1 million high-quality reads, each carrying a distinct molecular identifier. Instead of being binned into consensus sequences, reads that shared molecular identifiers were thrown out. MiTCR, with a Q25 quality threshold and the strictest error-elimination algorithm, was used for CDR3 identification, clonotype clustering and error correction. A nonparametric unseen species model with Euler transformation was used to estimate a lower bound on total TCR beta diversity. TCRdb redid the processing of the public reads, applying fastp at Q25 and MiXCR, and retained in-frame beta chains. A single entry per CDR3 protein holds the most common genes and DNA from its merged rows. The V and J calls and clone size are TCRdb's, not the authors'. The sample has about 500,000 distinct CDR3 sequences on record, 20% to 30% of them singletons. Just over 8.5% of the sample is in the top ten clones.

As for this clonotype: This receptor's antigen is unknown. There are no base qualities to consult, and no much larger clone falls within one base.

Another study also made use of these data, one on T cells of mothers and their children. According to the second study: The donors were nine systemically healthy Caucasian individuals, made up of three mothers and their six children. cDNA synthesis consumed the entire amount of extracted RNA, loaded at 1.5 ug RNA in each 15 ul reaction. In the second PCR, the M1S primer introduced both the sample barcodes and 2-4 random nucleotides. Over 9.5 million TCR beta CDR3 reads were obtained for each mother, and around 2.7 million reads were obtained for each child. Thymic selection shapes the output of TCR recombination in a similar way in related and unrelated pairs, and inherited differences have a minor effect. Normalized repertoire overlap in related mother-child pairs was always slightly higher than in unrelated mother-child pairs, but the difference was never significant. With a sensitivity of about 100 clones per million clonotypes, no persistent microchimeric T cell clones were detected. Deep NGS was used in the study to compare the TCR beta repertoires of mothers and children and to look for features that separate related mother-child pairs from unrelated individuals. On average, the children were roughly 10 +/- 4 years old, while the mothers were about 40 +/- 4 years old. After adapter ligation with NEBNext reagents, the libraries were sequenced on Illumina HiSeq 2000 with 100+100 nt paired-end reads. To prevent cross-contamination, the mother and child libraries were prepared one month apart and sequenced in separate runs. Between 500,000 and 2,000,000 distinct TCR beta clonotypes were identified per donor. Naive TCR beta clonotypes were estimated from low-frequency clonotypes matched to each donor's FACS-determined naive share, without sorting.

Recombination joined TRBV29-1 with TRBJ2-1, with TRBD1 matching 7 junction bases. The TCR comes from a boy younger than 18 in good health. The source material was blood. The CDR3 protein is CSVDSGTASYNEQFF. DNA sequence: TGCAGCGTTGATTCGGGGACAGCCTCATACAATGAGCAGTTCTTC.